The T cell receptor (beta chain) under discussion was sequenced for a study of blood T cell repertoires in COVID-19. Background on the study: PBMCs, B-cell-depleted T cells, or T cells were the source of the cDNA or gDNA that made up the material.

In the authors' workflow: By means of reference gene primer amplification, nucleated cell counts were estimated. Assay used: immunoSEQ multiplex PCR; TCRdb lists only in-frame clones, some missing. V and J calls and clone size are copied from that table; D and trimming were computed from the DNA. The profile covers some 190,000 clones, with more than 70% appearing a single time and approximately 4.3% taken by the ten largest. The length of the CDR3 is 16 residues. The ends lost 3 bases at V and 8 bases at J; junction bases unmatched: 11. CDR1 is MGHRA, CDR2 YSYEKL, per germline. Researchers sorted participants into cohorts using their self-reported clinical history.

The rearrangement links TRBV4-1 to TRBJ1-2; 11 nucleotides agree with TRBD1. Sample: PBMCs or T cells enriched from blood (not recorded which). This clonotype originated in a man aged 30-40 years with acute COVID-19. CDR3 loop: CASSHGQIRTGGGYTF. CDR3 nucleotide sequence: TGCGCCAGCAGCCACGGCCAAATCCGGACAGGGGGCGGCTACACCTTC.